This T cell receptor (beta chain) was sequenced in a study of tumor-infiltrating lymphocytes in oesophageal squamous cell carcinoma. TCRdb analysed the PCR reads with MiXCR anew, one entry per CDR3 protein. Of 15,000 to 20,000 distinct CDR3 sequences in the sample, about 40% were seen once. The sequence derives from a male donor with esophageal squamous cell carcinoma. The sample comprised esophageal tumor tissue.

The CDR3 loop is CASKQGASDTQYF. The DNA of the CDR3 is TGTGCCAGTAAACAGGGGGCATCAGATACGCAGTATTTT. The J gene is TRBJ2-3, the V gene TRBV6-1, with 9 bases aligning to TRBD1. The V gene end was trimmed by 9 bases and the J gene end by 4 bases; junction bases not matched to a gene: 5. This CDR3 contains 13 residues. Per germline, CDR1 MNHNS and CDR2 SASEGT.